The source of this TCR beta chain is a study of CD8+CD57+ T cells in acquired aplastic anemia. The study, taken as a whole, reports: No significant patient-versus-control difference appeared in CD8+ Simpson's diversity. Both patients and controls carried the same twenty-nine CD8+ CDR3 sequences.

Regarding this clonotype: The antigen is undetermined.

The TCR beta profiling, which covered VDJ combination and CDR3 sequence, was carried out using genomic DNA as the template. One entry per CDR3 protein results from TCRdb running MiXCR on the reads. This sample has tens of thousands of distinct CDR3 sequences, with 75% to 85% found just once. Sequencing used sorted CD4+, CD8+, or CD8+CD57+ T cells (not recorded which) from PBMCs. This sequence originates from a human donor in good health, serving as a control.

CDR3 amino acids: CATSTAGDYEQYF. CDR3 nucleotides: TGTGCCACCAGCACAGCGGGGGACTACGAGCAGTACTTC. V is TRBV15 and J is TRBJ2-7; 8 positions agree with TRBD2. J lost 3 bases, V lost 4 bases, and 2 bases had no gene match. There are 13 residues in the CDR3. Germline CDR1 is LNHNV and CDR2 is YYDKDF (reference sequence).